This TCR beta chain appears in the sequencing data of a study of graft-versus-host responses after intestinal transplantation. Study overall: Recipients had transplants, and these were multivisceral, liver-intestinal, or isolated intestinal. Among the recipients, all got anti-thymocyte globulin induction and then tacrolimus and steroids for around 3 years.

Sequencing was performed with immunoSEQ multiplex PCR; in TCRdb, only in-frame clones are kept and a portion is missing. The sample lists around 90,000 clones; 85% to 95% were seen once. This CDR3 has 14 amino acids. The V end lost 5 bases, the J end lost 3 bases, and 15 bases lay between the germline ends. CDR1 and CDR2 from the germline V gene are SGHRS and YFSETQ. As regards this clone: Its specificity is not known.

Study-level findings and limits: GvH clonotypes were identified within recipient marrow, with a subset emerging first in ileum or blood.

Source: unstimulated CD8+ T cells sorted from spleen or lymph node cells, taken before transplant. The rearrangement joins TRBV5-1 to TRBJ2-7; TRBD1 is a possible D gene (6 bases). This receptor was taken from a human donor who was the organ donor for an intestinal transplant. CDR3 protein: CASRGFGDIYEQYF. The CDR3 region has the DNA TGCGCCAGCAGAGGTTTCGGGGACATCTACGAGCAGTACTTC.